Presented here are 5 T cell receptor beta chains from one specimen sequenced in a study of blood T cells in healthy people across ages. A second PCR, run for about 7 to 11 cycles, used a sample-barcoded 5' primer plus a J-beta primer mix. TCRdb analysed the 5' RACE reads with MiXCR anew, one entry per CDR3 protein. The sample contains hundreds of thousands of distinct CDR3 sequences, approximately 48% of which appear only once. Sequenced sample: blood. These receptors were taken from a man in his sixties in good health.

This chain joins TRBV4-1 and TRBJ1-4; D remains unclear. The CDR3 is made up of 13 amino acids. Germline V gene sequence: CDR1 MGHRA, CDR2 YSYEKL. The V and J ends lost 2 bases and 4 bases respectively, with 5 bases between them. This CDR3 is CASSQFYNEKLFF. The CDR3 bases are TGCGCCAGCAGCCAATTTTATAATGAAAAACTGTTTTTT.

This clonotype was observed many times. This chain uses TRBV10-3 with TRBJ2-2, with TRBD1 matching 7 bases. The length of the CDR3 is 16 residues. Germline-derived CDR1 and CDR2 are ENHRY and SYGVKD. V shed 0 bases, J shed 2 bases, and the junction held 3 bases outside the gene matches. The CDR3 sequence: CAISESPGGNTGELFF. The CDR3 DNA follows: TGTGCCATCAGTGAGTCGCCAGGGGGAAACACCGGGGAGCTGTTTTTT.

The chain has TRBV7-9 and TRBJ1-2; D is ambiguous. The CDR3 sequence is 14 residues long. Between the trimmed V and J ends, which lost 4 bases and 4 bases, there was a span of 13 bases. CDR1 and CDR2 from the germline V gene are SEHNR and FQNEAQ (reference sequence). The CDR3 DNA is TGTGCCAGCAGCTCTCCGCAGGCACTCTATGGCTACACCTTC. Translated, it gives CASSSPQALYGYTF.

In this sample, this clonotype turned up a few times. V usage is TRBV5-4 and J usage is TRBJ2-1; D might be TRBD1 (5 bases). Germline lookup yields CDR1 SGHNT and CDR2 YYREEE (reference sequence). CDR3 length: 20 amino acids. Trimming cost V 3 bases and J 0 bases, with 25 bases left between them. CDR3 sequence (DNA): TGTGCCAGCAGCTCCCGTGGGGCTACGCCTTCCGATAGCTCCTACAATGAGCAGTTCTTC. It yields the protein CASSSRGATPSDSSYNEQFF.

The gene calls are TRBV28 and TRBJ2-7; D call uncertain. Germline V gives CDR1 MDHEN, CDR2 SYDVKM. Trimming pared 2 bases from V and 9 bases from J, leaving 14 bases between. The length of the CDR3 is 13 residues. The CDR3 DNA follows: TGTGCCAGCAGTTTAGAACCGAGGTTGGGGCAGTACTTC. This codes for CASSLEPRLGQYF. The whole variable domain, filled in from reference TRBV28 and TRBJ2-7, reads DVKVTQSSRYLVKRTGEKVFLECVQDMDHENMFWYRQDPGLGLRLIYFSYDVKMKEKGDIPEGYSVSREKKERFSLILESASTNQTSMYLCASSLEPRLGQYFGPGTRLTVT.